Listed below are T cell receptor beta chains from one sample, sequenced in a study of blood T cell repertoires in COVID-19. Here immunoSEQ multiplex PCR was the method, and the copy in TCRdb shows in-frame clones only, minus some. The sample includes roughly 70,000 clones, more than 85% of them seen just once. The sample taken for sequencing was peripheral blood. These TCRs come from a human donor with active COVID-19. The donor label of this sample is uncertain. Both conserved end residues are part of each CDR3. Clone size is given for some rows only: seen once, a few or many times, or a class if the clone is expanded.

v_gene: TRBV7-2; j_gene: TRBJ2-5; abundance: once; CDR3aa: CASSPLRETQYF
v_gene: TRBV10-3; j_gene: TRBJ1-1; abundance: .; CDR3aa: CAITQGVDTEAFF
v_gene: TRBV4-2; j_gene: TRBJ1-1; abundance: .; CDR3aa: CASSQEGDTEAFF
v_gene: TRBV7-2; j_gene: TRBJ2-7; abundance: once; CDR3aa: CASSSGGRSYEQYF
v_gene: TRBV28; j_gene: TRBJ2-7; abundance: .; CDR3aa: CASSLTSDRPPYEQYF
v_gene: TRBV12-3/TRBV12-4; j_gene: TRBJ2-1; abundance: .; CDR3aa: CASSAGTPNEQFF
v_gene: TRBV12-5; j_gene: TRBJ2-1; abundance: once; CDR3aa: CASGRGTGDNEQFF
v_gene: TRBV14; j_gene: TRBJ2-1; abundance: .; CDR3aa: CASSRISGSIDNEQFF
v_gene: TRBV6-5; j_gene: TRBJ2-3; abundance: .; CDR3aa: CASSSSPDYLTDTQYF
v_gene: TRBV15; j_gene: TRBJ1-5; abundance: .; CDR3aa: CATSRDRGVRQPQHF
v_gene: TRBV7-3; j_gene: TRBJ2-7; abundance: .; CDR3aa: CASSLSPGGGYEQYF